The following is a T cell receptor beta chain sequence with its context. Profiling relied on immunoSEQ multiplex PCR, and the TCRdb table lists in-frame clones only, not all of them. The data contain several thousand clones, over 80% of them seen just once; the ten biggest clones take up about 22%. This sample is drawn from a study of immune evolution from preneoplasia to lung adenocarcinoma. The CDR3 length is 14 residues. The ends were cut back, 2 bases at V and 7 bases at J, with 14 bases in the middle. Germline loops: CDR1 MNHNY, CDR2 SVGAGI (reference sequence). This chain connects TRBV6-6 to TRBJ1-2; D unclear. This sequence originates from a donor older than 65 with lung adenocarcinoma. Sequencing used FFPE adjacent normal lung tissue. The CDR3 bases are TGTGCCAGCAGTTACGATCCATCCTCTGTTGGCTACACCTTC. As protein: CASSYDPSSVGYTF.